Listed here is a single T cell receptor (beta chain). Germline assignment: CDR1 SGHRS and CDR2 YFSETQ. J lost 10 bases, V lost 2 bases, and 5 bases had no gene match. The CDR3 consists of 15 residues. These data originate in a study of blood T cell repertoires in COVID-19. Participant ages covered roughly 18 to 89 years across 24 US areas. Participant reports of clinical history set cohort assignment. In the original analysis: Reference gene primer amplification gave nucleated cell count estimates. Assay: immunoSEQ multiplex PCR; the TCRdb copy retains only in-frame clones and omits some. From that table come the V and J calls and clone size; the DNA was used to work out D and trimming. The sample includes about 180,000 clones, 60% to 80% seen only once; the top ten take about an eighth.

Material: PBMCs or T cells enriched from blood (not recorded which). This chain connects TRBV5-1 to TRBJ2-1; 14 nucleotides agree with TRBD2. The receptor was isolated from a man in his 60s who had been exposed to COVID-19. In nucleotides, the CDR3 is TGCGCCAGCAGCTTCGGGACTAGCGGGAGAAAGGAGCAGTTCTTC. Amino acids: CASSFGTSGRKEQFF.